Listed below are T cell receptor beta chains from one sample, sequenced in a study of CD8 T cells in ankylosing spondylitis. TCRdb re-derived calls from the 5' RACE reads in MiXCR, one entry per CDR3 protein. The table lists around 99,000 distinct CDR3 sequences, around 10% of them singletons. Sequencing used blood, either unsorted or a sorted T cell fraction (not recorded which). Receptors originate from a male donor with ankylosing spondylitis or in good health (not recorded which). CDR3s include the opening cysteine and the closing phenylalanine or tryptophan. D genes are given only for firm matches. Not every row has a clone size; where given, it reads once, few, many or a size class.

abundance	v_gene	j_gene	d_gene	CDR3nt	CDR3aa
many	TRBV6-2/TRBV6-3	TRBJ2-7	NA	TGTGCCAGCAGCCCTCTCACGAAAGACCCCTTTAGCTCCTACGAGCAGTACTTC	CASSPLTKDPFSSYEQYF
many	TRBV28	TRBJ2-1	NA	TGTGCCAGCAGATCAGGGGGGGGCTTGGATGAGCAGTTCTTC	CASRSGGGLDEQFF
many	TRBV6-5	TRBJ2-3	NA	TGTGCCAGCAGTAACCTCCCCGGGTCTTCCACAGATACGCAGTATTTT	CASSNLPGSSTDTQYF
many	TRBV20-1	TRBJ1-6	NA	TGCAGTGCTCGCTCCTACAGGGCTAACAATTCACCCCTCCACTTT	CSARSYRANNSPLHF
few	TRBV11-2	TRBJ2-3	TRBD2	TGTGCCAGCAGGAGCGGGGGGGCGGTAGATACGCAGTATTTT	CASRSGGAVDTQYF
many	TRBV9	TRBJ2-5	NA	TGTGCCAGCAGCGTAGACGACAGGCCACATGAGACCCAGTACTTC	CASSVDDRPHETQYF
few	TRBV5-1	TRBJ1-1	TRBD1	TGCGCCAGCAGCCCGGGGACAGGGGGCGCGGGCACTGAAGCTTTCTTT	CASSPGTGGAGTEAFF
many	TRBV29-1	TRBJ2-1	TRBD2	TGCAGCGTTGAAGTAAAACTAGCGGCTGAGCAGTTCTTC	CSVEVKLAAEQFF
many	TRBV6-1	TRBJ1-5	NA	TGTGCCAGCGGCCTGTATAGCAATCAGCCCCAGCATTTT	CASGLYSNQPQHF
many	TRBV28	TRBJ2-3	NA	TGTGCCAGCAGTTCCCCTGGGGGAGGCACAGATACGCAGTATTTT	CASSSPGGGTDTQYF
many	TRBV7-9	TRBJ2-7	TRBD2	TGTGCCAGTGAGCCTAGCGGGGAGGTCTACGAGCAGTACTTC	CASEPSGEVYEQYF
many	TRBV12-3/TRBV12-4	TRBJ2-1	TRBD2	TGTGCCAGCAAATCAGGGACTAGCTACCATGAGCAGTTCTTC	CASKSGTSYHEQFF
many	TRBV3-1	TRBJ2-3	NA	TGTGCCAGCAGCCCCCGAGGTGGGGCCCACACAGATACGCAGTATTTT	CASSPRGGAHTDTQYF
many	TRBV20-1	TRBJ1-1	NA	TGCAGTGCTAGGGGGGGGGCTTACACTGAAGCTTTCTTT	CSARGGAYTEAFF
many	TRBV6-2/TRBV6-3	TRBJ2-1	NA	TGTGCCAGCAGTTACGGGGTAAATGCCCGACGCCTCCGGGACGGGGGCGATGAGCAGTTCTTC	CASSYGVNARRLRDGGDEQFF
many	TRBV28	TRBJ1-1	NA	TGTGCCAGCCTAAATACAAGATCTGAAGCTTTCTTT	CASLNTRSEAFF
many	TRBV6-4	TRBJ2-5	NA	TGTGCCACCAGTGACTACGACAGGTCACAAGAGACCCAGTACTTC	CATSDYDRSQETQYF
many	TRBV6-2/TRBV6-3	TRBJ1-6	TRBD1	TGTGCCAGCAGCAAAGGGACAGGGGTTAACAATTCACCCCTCCACTTT	CASSKGTGVNNSPLHF
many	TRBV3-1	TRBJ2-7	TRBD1	TGTGCCAGCAGCCAAGGGGTCTTGGACAGGGGCCAGTACTTC	CASSQGVLDRGQYF
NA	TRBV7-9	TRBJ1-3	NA	TGTGCCAGCAGCTATAACTCTGGAAACACCATATATTTT	CASSYNSGNTIYF
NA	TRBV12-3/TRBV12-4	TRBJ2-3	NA	TGTGCCAGCAGTTTAGCGCTAAGAGGGCCGGAGGCCACAGATACGCAGTATTTT	CASSLALRGPEATDTQYF
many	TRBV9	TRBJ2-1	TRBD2	TGTGCCAGCAGCGTAGTCGCGGGGGGTTCCTACAATGAGCAGTTCTTC	CASSVVAGGSYNEQFF
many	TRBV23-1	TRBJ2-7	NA	TGCGCCAGCAGTCGGGCAGGGGAAGGAGGGGAGCAGTACTTC	CASSRAGEGGEQYF
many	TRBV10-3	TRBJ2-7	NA	TGTGCCATAAGAGGATTGGACTCCTACGAGCAGTACTTC	CAIRGLDSYEQYF